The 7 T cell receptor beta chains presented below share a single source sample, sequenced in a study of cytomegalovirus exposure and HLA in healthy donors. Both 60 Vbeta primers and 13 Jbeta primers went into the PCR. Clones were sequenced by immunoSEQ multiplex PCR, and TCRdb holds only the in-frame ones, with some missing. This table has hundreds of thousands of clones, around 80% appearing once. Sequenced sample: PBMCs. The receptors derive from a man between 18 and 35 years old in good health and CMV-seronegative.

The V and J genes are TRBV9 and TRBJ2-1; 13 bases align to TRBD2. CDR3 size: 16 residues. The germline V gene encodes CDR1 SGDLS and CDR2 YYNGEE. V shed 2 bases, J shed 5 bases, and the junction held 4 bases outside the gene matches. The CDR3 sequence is CASSVTGTSGNNEQFF. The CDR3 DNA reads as TGTGCCAGCAGCGTTACCGGGACTAGCGGGAACAATGAGCAGTTCTTC. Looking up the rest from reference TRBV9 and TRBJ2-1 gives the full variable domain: DSGVTQTPKHLITATGQRVTLRCSPRSGDLSVYWYQQSLDQGLQFLIQYYNGEERAKGNILERFSAQQFPDLHSELNLSSLELGDSALYFCASSVTGTSGNNEQFFGPGTRLTVL.

For the CDR3, the DNA is TGTGCCAGCAGCTCGGGACTAGCGGGAGATACGCAGTATTTT. Amino acid sequence: CASSSGLAGDTQYF. V is TRBV7-6 and J is TRBJ2-3, with 12 bases that match TRBD2. The germline CDR1 and CDR2 sequences are SGHVS and FNYEAQ. Losses at the gene ends were 4 bases for V and 5 bases for J; bases not matched to a gene: 1. The CDR3 is made up of 14 amino acids.

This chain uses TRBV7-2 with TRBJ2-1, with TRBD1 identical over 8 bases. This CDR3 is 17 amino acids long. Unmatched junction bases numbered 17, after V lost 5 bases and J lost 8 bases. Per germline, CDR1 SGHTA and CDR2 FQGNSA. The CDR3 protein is CASSPEGTGPLGDEQFF. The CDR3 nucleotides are TGTGCCAGCAGCCCGGAGGGGACAGGCCCCCTGGGGGATGAGCAGTTCTTC.

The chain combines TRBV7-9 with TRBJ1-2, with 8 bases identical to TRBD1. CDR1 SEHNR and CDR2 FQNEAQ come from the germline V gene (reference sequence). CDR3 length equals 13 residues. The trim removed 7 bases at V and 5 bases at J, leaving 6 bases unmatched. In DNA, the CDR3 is TGTGCCAGCACCGGGACAGGAGGTTATGGCTACACCTTC. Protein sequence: CASTGTGGYGYTF.

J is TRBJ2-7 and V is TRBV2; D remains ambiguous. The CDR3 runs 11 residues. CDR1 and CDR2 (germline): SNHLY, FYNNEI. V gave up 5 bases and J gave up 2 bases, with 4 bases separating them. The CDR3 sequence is CASSQTYEQYF. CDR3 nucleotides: TGTGCCAGCAGTCAAACCTACGAGCAGTACTTC.

The CDR3 loop reads CASSRTQASYEQYF. In DNA form, the CDR3 reads TGTGCCAGCAGTAGGACACAGGCTTCCTACGAGCAGTACTTC. This chain uses TRBV6-5 with TRBJ2-5; D possibly corresponds to TRBD1 (5 bases). Near its end, the DNA agrees better with TRBJ2-7, so the J call may be wrong. Germline V gene lookup returns CDR1 MNHEY and CDR2 SVGAGI. The length of the CDR3 is 14 residues.

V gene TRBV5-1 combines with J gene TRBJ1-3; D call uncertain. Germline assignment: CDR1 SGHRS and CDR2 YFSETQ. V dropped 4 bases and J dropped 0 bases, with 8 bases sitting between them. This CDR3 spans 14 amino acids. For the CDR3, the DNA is TGCGCCAGCAGCGGGGAGTCCTCTGGAAACACCATATATTTT. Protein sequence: CASSGESSGNTIYF.